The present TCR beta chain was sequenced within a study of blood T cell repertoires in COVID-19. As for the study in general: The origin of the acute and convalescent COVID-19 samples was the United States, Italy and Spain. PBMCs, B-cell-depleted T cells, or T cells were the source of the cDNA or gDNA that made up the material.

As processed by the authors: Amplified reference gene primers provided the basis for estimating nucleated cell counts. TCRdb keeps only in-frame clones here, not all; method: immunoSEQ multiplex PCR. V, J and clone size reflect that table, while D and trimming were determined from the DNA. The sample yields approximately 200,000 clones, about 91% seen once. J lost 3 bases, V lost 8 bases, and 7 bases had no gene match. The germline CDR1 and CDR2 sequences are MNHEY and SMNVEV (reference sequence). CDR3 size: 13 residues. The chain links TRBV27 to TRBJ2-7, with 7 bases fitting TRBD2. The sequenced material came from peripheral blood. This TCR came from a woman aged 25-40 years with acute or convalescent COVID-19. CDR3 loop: CASRDYEGYEQYF. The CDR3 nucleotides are TGTGCCAGCCGGGACTACGAAGGCTACGAGCAGTACTTC.